This TCR beta chain was profiled in a study of vaccination and CD4 T cells after COVID-19. Researchers used the Oncomine TCR Beta short-read assay to sequence DNA from cultured CD4+ T cells. Using its own MiXCR run on the PCR reads, TCRdb lists one record per CDR3 protein. Counted here are roughly 20,000 distinct CDR3 sequences, under 30% occurring once; the ten biggest clones make up around 9.9%. This clonotype was seen more than once but under ten times. Its antigen remains unknown. Treatment indicated: approximately 10-day PBMC culture with coronavirus spike peptide pools or control peptides (ViraFEST assay). Negative-selection isolation of CD4+ T cells was performed after more than 8 days of culture. The CDR3 is made up of 11 amino acids. Trimming removed 6 bases at V and 8 bases at J, with 10 bases between. CDR1 and CDR2 from the germline V gene are KGHSH and LQKENI.

Sequenced material: cultured CD4+ T cells from blood. The clonotype was recovered from a human donor with COVID-19. The V call is TRBV18, the J call TRBJ1-2; D ambiguous. The CDR3 DNA follows: TGTGCCAGCTCTGACACTAGGGGCTACACCTTC. It codes for CASSDTRGYTF.